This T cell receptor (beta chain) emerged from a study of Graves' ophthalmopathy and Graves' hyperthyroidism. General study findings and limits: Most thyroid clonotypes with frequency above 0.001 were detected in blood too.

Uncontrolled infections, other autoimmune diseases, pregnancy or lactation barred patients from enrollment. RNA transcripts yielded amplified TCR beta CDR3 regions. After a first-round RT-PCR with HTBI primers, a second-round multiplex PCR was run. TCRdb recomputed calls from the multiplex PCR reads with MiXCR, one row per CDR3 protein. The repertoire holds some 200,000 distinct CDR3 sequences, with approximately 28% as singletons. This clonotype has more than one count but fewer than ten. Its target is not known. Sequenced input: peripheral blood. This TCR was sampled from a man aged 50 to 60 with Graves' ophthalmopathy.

The DNA for the CDR3 is TGTGCCAGCACTCCGGGACTAGCGGGTCGTGAGACCCAGTACTTC. Translated: CASTPGLAGRETQYF. This sequence joins TRBV6-2 or TRBV6-3 and TRBJ2-5; 12 bases match TRBD2. This CDR3 comprises 15 residues. The V gene end was trimmed by 7 bases and the J gene end by 5 bases; junction bases not matched to a gene: 8. From germline, CDR1 is MNHEY and CDR2 SVGEGT.